Each of the 26 T cell receptor beta chains below was sequenced from the same sample in a study of blood T cell repertoires in COVID-19. Clones were read by immunoSEQ multiplex PCR, and TCRdb kept only the in-frame ones, dropping some. The sample includes 300,000 to 350,000 clones, 87% seen only once; the top ten take around 8.9%. Specimen: peripheral blood. Source of these receptors: a man aged 25 to 40 with COVID-19, enrolled during active disease.

CDR3 in amino acids: CASSPFGQGLGVKAFF. DNA of the CDR3: TGTGCCAGCAGCCCATTCGGACAGGGTTTGGGTGTGAAAGCTTTCTTT. The chain uses TRBV7-2 and TRBJ1-1, with TRBD1 matching 8 bases. Germline V lookup: CDR1 SGHTA, CDR2 FQGNSA. The V gene end was trimmed by 5 bases and the J gene end by 9 bases; junction bases not matched to a gene: 17. This CDR3 has 16 amino acids.

The chain is built from TRBV7-2 and TRBJ2-1; 7 positions agree with TRBD2. The V segment lost 5 bases and the J segment 6 bases; nucleotides outside the gene matches: 7. Per the germline V gene, CDR1 is SGHTA and CDR2 is FQGNSA. This CDR3 has 14 residues. Here the CDR3 reads CASSPDPGGNEQFF. The CDR3 nucleotides are TGTGCCAGCAGCCCAGACCCGGGAGGCAATGAGCAGTTCTTC. The variable domain in full, completed from reference TRBV7-2 and TRBJ2-1, reads GAGVSQSPSNKVTEKGKDVELRCDPISGHTALYWYRQSLGQGLEFLIYFQGNSAPDKSGLPSDRFSAERTGGSVSTLTIQRTQQEDSAVYLCASSPDPGGNEQFFGPGTRLTVL.

V and J are TRBV2 and TRBJ1-2, with a weak D call TRBD1 (5 bases). Germline CDR1 SNHLY, CDR2 FYNNEI. V was cut by 0 bases and J by 4 bases, with 12 bases left in between. The CDR3 totals 15 residues. The CDR3 sequence is CASSEAQEGRYGYTF. The CDR3 DNA sequence: TGTGCCAGCAGTGAAGCGCAGGAGGGACGCTATGGCTACACCTTC.

The chain uses TRBV7-2 and TRBJ1-2, with D perhaps TRBD1 (5 bases). CDR1 is SGHTA and CDR2 is FQGNSA in the germline V gene. This CDR3 region has 14 residues. The ends were cut back, 0 bases at V and 7 bases at J, with 12 bases in the middle. CDR3 region: CASSLAPDGGGYTF. The CDR3 nucleotides are TGTGCCAGCAGCTTAGCGCCGGACGGGGGTGGCTACACCTTC.

V gene TRBV5-4 combines with J gene TRBJ2-3; the D is unclear. Trimming took 0 bases from V and 3 from J, leaving 5 bases between them. Germline V gene lookup returns CDR1 SGHNT and CDR2 YYREEE (reference sequence). This CDR3 spans 13 amino acids. Written as DNA, the CDR3 is TGTGCCAGCAGCTTGGTTCCTACAGATACGCAGTATTTT. Translating gives CASSLVPTDTQYF.

This clone came up a few times. The chain couples TRBV30 to TRBJ2-7, with TRBD2 matching 13 bases. This CDR3 has 15 residues. Germline-derived CDR1 and CDR2 are GTSNPN and SVGIG (reference sequence). After removal of 1 base from V and 3 bases from J, the junction contained 3 bases not matched to a gene. CDR3 in amino acids: CAWSGTSGSVYEQYF. CDR3 nucleotides: TGTGCCTGGAGTGGGACTAGCGGGAGTGTCTACGAGCAGTACTTC.

The chain employs TRBV10-2 and TRBJ2-1; D is unclear. In germline, CDR1 is WSHSY, CDR2 SAAADI. The CDR3 has 15 residues. Trimming removed 7 bases at V and 0 bases at J, with 13 bases between. CDR3: CASMPNGDSYNEQFF. Written as DNA, the CDR3 is TGCGCCAGCATGCCCAACGGAGACTCCTACAATGAGCAGTTCTTC.

About this clone: Different DNA sequences within this sample yield the same CDR3. The V call is TRBV28, the J call TRBJ1-1; 8 bases line up with TRBD1. V shed 4 bases, J shed 5 bases, and the junction held 9 bases outside the gene matches. The CDR3 is 15 residues long. Germline CDR1 reads MDHEN; CDR2 reads SYDVKM. The CDR3: CASSSPGQGRTEAFF. The CDR3 bases are TGTGCCAGCAGTTCCCCCGGACAGGGTCGGACTGAAGCTTTCTTT.

The rearrangement joins TRBV7-8 to TRBJ2-1, with D perhaps matching TRBD2 (6 bases). There are 16 residues in the CDR3. From germline, CDR1 is SGHVS and CDR2 FQNEAQ. Trimming took 5 bases from V and 2 from J, leaving 16 bases between them. CDR3 protein: CASSLSGLLTYNEQFF. As DNA, the CDR3 is TGTGCCAGCAGCCTATCGGGACTCCTAACCTACAATGAGCAGTTCTTC.

V usage is TRBV19 and J usage is TRBJ2-5, with D possibly TRBD1 on 6 matching bases. Germline values: CDR1 LNHDA, CDR2 SQIVND (reference sequence). The CDR3 sequence is 14 residues long. Trimming left V 6 bases short and J 5 bases short, with 16 bases between. CDR3 sequence reads: CASRRTDLRETQYF. The CDR3 coding sequence is TGTGCCAGTAGGAGGACAGATTTAAGGGAGACCCAGTACTTC.

The genes are TRBV7-8 and TRBJ2-7; TRBD2 agrees at 9 bases. CDR3 size: 14 residues. The germline CDR1 and CDR2 sequences are SGHVS and FQNEAQ. The J segment lost 4 bases and the V segment lost 1 base, leaving 2 bases of the junction unmatched. DNA of the CDR3: TGTGCCAGCAGCTTAGGGCTAGCGGGATACGAGCAGTACTTC. As protein: CASSLGLAGYEQYF.

The rearrangement links TRBV30 to TRBJ2-1, with TRBD2 identical over 8 bases. The trim removed 1 base at V and 2 bases at J, leaving 4 bases unmatched. CDR1 and CDR2 (germline): GTSNPN, SVGIG (reference sequence). CDR3 size: 15 residues. This CDR3 is CAWSADGRAYNEQFF. The CDR3 DNA reads TGTGCCTGGAGTGCCGACGGGAGGGCCTACAATGAGCAGTTCTTC.

The V gene is TRBV9, the J gene TRBJ1-3; tentatively, D is TRBD1 (6 bases). The CDR3 is made up of 12 amino acids. The V gene lost 0 bases and the J gene lost 9 bases, with 7 bases spanning the gap. Germline V gives CDR1 SGDLS, CDR2 YYNGEE. CDR3 nucleotide sequence: TGTGCCAGCAGCGTAGAAGGGGGCACCATATATTTT. It yields the protein CASSVEGGTIYF. The whole variable domain, filled in from reference TRBV9 and TRBJ1-3, reads DSGVTQTPKHLITATGQRVTLRCSPRSGDLSVYWYQQSLDQGLQFLIQYYNGEERAKGNILERFSAQQFPDLHSELNLSSLELGDSALYFCASSVEGGTIYFGEGSWLTVV.

This sequence joins TRBV7-8 and TRBJ2-1; 8 positions agree with TRBD2. CDR1 and CDR2 (germline): SGHVS, FQNEAQ. Trimming took 2 bases from V and 0 from J; bases not matched to a gene: 3. This CDR3 comprises 16 residues. The CDR3: CASSLREGLSYNEQFF. The CDR3 coding sequence is TGTGCCAGCAGCTTACGGGAGGGACTCTCCTACAATGAGCAGTTCTTC.

This chain links TRBV6-5 with TRBJ1-2; no clear D gene. Germline V CDR1 and CDR2: MNHEY, SVGAGI. This CDR3 contains 15 residues. The V end was cut by 0 bases, the J end by 6 bases, with 14 bases between. The CDR3 region is CASSYSSGVTNGYTF. The CDR3 DNA is TGTGCCAGCAGTTACTCTTCTGGAGTAACAAATGGCTACACCTTC.

The chain has TRBV5-4 and TRBJ2-2, with D perhaps matching TRBD2 (5 bases). This CDR3 has 15 residues. V lost 4 bases and J lost 6, with 16 bases in between. The V gene's germline CDR1 is SGHNT and CDR2 YYREEE (reference sequence). The CDR3 region has the DNA TGTGCCAGCAGCGTGAGGGCGATTTCCGCCGGGGAGCTGTTTTTT. Protein: CASSVRAISAGELFF. Together with reference TRBV5-4 and TRBJ2-2, the CDR3 gives the full variable domain: ETGVTQSPTHLIKTRGQQVTLRCSSQSGHNTVSWYQQALGQGPQFIFQYYREEENGRGNFPPRFSGLQFPNYSSELNVNALELDDSALYLCASSVRAISAGELFFGEGSRLTVL.

The chain carries TRBV27 and TRBJ1-4; 9 nucleotides line up with TRBD1. The CDR3 consists of 14 residues. The trim removed 6 bases at V and 8 bases at J, leaving 7 bases unmatched. The germline V gene encodes CDR1 MNHEY and CDR2 SMNVEV (reference sequence). In DNA, the CDR3 is TGTGCCAGCAGCTGGGGACAGGGCAGAGAAAAACTGTTTTTT. It codes for CASSWGQGREKLFF. Full variable domain (missing parts from reference TRBV27 and TRBJ1-4): EAQVTQNPRYLITVTGKKLTVTCSQNMNHEYMSWYRQDPGLGLRQIYYSMNVEVTDKGDVPEGYKVSRKEKRNFPLILESPSPNQTSLYFCASSWGQGREKLFFGSGTQLSVL.

V gene TRBV5-6 combines with J gene TRBJ1-1, with 10 bases identical to TRBD1. The CDR3 spans 16 residues. CDR1 and CDR2 (germline): SGHDT, YYEEEE. The V gene end was trimmed by 4 bases and the J gene end by 1 base; junction bases not matched to a gene: 7. The CDR3 region has the DNA TGTGCCAGCAGCCTAGGGACAGGGGTGGAGAACACTGAAGCTTTCTTT. Translating gives CASSLGTGVENTEAFF.

The V gene is TRBV7-2, the J gene TRBJ2-7, with 13 nucleotides matching TRBD2. Germline assignment: CDR1 SGHTA and CDR2 FQGNSA. The V gene end was trimmed by 5 bases and the J gene end by 4 bases; junction bases not matched to a gene: 5. CDR3 length equals 15 residues. In DNA form, the CDR3 reads TGTGCCAGCAGCCGGACTAGCGGGAGTAGGTACGAGCAGTACTTC. Its translation: CASSRTSGSRYEQYF.

In the case of this clone: Other DNA sequences in the sample encode the same CDR3. The CDR3 nucleotides read TGTGCCAGCAGTTACGGGCAGGGGAATTCACCCCTCCACTTT. Its translation is CASSYGQGNSPLHF. The gene calls are TRBV6-6 and TRBJ1-6; TRBD1 might be the D (6 bases). V was cut by 2 bases and J by 7 bases, with 9 bases left in between. The CDR3 sequence is 14 residues long. Germline loops: CDR1 MNHNY, CDR2 SVGAGI (reference sequence).

V usage is TRBV11-2 and J usage is TRBJ2-7; TRBD2 matches 9 bases. This CDR3 has 15 residues. Unmatched junction bases numbered 5, after V lost 5 bases and J lost 0 bases. The germline gives CDR1 SGHAT, CDR2 FQNNGV. The CDR3 nucleotides read TGTGCCAGCAGCCTCCAGACTAGCGGCTCCTACGAGCAGTACTTC. Protein product: CASSLQTSGSYEQYF.

J is TRBJ2-7 and V is TRBV7-3, with D possibly TRBD2 on 7 matching bases. Per germline, CDR1 SGHTA and CDR2 FQGTGA. The V end lost 5 bases, the J end lost 7 bases, and 18 bases lay between the germline ends. CDR3 size: 14 residues. CDR3 bases: TGTGCCAGCAGCCCCTGGGGGGGGGCTAGGGAGCAGTACTTC. It encodes CASSPWGGAREQYF.

The gene calls are TRBV29-1 and TRBJ2-1; 8 nucleotides agree with TRBD1. This CDR3 contains 14 residues. Germline V gene data show CDR1 as SQVTM and CDR2 as ANQGSEA. V lost 8 bases to trimming and J lost 7 bases; unmatched junction nucleotides: 13. In DNA, the CDR3 is TGCAGCATGATACCGGGACAGGTTTTGAATGAGCAGTTCTTC. Its protein is CSMIPGQVLNEQFF.

The chain uses TRBV30 and TRBJ1-2; D not certain. CDR1 and CDR2 (germline): GTSNPN, SVGIG (reference sequence). The CDR3 is made up of 13 amino acids. The germline V and J ends were trimmed by 3 bases and 2 bases, with 10 bases remaining between them. The CDR3 region has the DNA TGTGCCTGGAGCGTAACCCAGAACTATGGCTACACCTTC. As protein: CAWSVTQNYGYTF. The variable domain in full, with the rest retrieved from reference TRBV30 and TRBJ1-2, is SQTIHQWPATLVQPVGSPLSLECTVEGTSNPNLYWYRQAAGRGLQLLFYSVGIGQISSEVPQNLSASRPQDRQFILSSKKLLLSDSGFYLCAWSVTQNYGYTFGSGTRLTVV.

V and J are TRBV5-4 and TRBJ1-2; 7 bases line up with TRBD1. V lost 4 bases to trimming and J lost 7 bases; unmatched junction nucleotides: 10. The germline V gene has CDR1 SGHNT and CDR2 YYREEE (reference sequence). The CDR3 spans 14 residues. In nucleotides, the CDR3 is TGTGCCAGCAGCCTGATACAGGGGATAGTTGGCTACACCTTC. Protein sequence: CASSLIQGIVGYTF.

Here the CDR3 reads CASSPSGTDSDTQYF. In DNA form, the CDR3 reads TGTGCCAGCAGTCCCAGCGGGACCGACTCCGATACGCAGTATTTT. The rearrangement joins TRBV6-5 to TRBJ2-3; 7 nucleotides agree with TRBD2. The V and J ends lost 5 bases and 6 bases, in that order; junction bases with no gene match: 11. CDR1 and CDR2 from the germline V gene are MNHEY and SVGAGI. This CDR3 is built from 15 residues.